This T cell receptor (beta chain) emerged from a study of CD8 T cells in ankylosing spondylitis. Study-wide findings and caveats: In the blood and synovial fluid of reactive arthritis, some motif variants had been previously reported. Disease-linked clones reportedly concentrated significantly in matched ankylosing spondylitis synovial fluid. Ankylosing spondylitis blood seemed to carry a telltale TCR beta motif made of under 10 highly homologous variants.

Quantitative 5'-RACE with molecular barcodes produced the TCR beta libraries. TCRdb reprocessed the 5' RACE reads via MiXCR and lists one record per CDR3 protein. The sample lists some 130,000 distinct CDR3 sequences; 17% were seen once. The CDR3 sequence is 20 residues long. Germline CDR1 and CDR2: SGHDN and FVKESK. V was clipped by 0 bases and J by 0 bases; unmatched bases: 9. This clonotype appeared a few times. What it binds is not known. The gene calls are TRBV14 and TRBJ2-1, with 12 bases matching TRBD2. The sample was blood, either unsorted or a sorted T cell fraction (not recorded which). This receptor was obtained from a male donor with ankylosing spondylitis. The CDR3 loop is CASSQESRTSGVSSYNEQFF. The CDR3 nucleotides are TGTGCCAGCAGCCAAGAATCCCGGACTAGCGGGGTAAGCTCCTACAATGAGCAGTTCTTC.